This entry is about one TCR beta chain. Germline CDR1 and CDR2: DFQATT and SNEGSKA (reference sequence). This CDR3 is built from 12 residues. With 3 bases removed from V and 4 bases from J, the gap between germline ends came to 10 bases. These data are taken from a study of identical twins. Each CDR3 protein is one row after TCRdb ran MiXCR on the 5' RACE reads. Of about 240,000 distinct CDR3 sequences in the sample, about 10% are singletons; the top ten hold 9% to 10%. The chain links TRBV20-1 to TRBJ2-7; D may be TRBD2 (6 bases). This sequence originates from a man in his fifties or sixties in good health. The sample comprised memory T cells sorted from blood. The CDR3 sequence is CSASGRGYEQYF. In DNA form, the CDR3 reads TGCAGTGCTAGCGGGAGAGGTTACGAGCAGTACTTC.